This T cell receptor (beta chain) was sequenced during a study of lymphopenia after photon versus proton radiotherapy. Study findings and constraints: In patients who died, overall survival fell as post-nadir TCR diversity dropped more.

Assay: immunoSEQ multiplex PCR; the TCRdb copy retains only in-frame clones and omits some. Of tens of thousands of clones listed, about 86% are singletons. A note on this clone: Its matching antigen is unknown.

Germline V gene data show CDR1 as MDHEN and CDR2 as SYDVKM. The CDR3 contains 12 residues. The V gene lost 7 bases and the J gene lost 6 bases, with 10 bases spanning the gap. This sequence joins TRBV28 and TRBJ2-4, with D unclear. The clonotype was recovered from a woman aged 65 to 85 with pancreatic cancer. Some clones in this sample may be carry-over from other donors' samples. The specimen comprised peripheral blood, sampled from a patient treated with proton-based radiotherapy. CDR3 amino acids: CASTGLRNIQYF. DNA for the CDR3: TGTGCCAGCACTGGGCTCAGAAACATTCAGTACTTC.